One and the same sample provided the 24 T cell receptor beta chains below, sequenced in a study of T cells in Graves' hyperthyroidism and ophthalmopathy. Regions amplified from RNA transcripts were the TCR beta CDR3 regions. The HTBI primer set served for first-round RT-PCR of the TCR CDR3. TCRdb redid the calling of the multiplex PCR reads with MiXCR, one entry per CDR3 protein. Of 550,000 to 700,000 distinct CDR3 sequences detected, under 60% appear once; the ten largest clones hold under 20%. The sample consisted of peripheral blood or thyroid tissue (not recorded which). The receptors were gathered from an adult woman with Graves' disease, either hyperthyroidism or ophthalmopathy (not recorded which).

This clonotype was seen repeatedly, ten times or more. CDR3 protein: CASSQATGGQGRAEAFF. DNA of the CDR3: TGTGCCAGCAGCCAAGCAACAGGGGGACAGGGACGGGCTGAAGCTTTCTTT. The chain employs TRBV4-2 and TRBJ1-1; 9 bases align to TRBD1. The CDR3 extends over 17 amino acids. The germline V gene encodes CDR1 LGHNA and CDR2 YNFKEQ. Unmatched junction bases numbered 12, after V lost 1 base and J lost 6 bases.

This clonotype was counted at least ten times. The CDR3 DNA reads as TGTGCCACCAGCAGAGAGAGGTCTAGCGGGAGCCACGAGCAGTACTTC. Protein sequence: CATSRERSSGSHEQYF. The rearrangement links TRBV15 to TRBJ2-7; the match to TRBD2 covers 10 bases. Germline V lookup: CDR1 LNHNV, CDR2 YYDKDF (reference sequence). Trimming at V came to 0 bases and at J to 5 bases, leaving 7 bases not matched to a gene. This CDR3 contains 16 residues.

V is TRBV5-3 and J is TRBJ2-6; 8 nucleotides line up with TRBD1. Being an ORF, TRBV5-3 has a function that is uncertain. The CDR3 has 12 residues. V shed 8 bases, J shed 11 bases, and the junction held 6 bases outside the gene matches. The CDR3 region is CASTQGGDVLTF. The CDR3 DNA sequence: TGTGCCAGCACACAGGGGGGCGACGTCCTGACTTTC.

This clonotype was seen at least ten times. CDR3 nucleotides: TGTGCCACCAGCATTTTCCGGGGGGGTGGAGAGACCCAGTACTTC. This gives the protein CATSIFRGGGETQYF. The rearrangement links TRBV15 to TRBJ2-5, with 8 nucleotides matching TRBD2. Germline CDR1 is LNHNV and CDR2 is YYDKDF (reference sequence). The CDR3 is 15 residues long. Trimming removed 4 bases from V and 4 bases from J; junction bases left unmatched: 8.

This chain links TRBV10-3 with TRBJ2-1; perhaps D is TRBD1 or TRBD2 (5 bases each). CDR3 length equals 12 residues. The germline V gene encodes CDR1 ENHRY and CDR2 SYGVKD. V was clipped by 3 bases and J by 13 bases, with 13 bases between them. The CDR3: CAISDPRGPQFF. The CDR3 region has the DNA TGTGCCATCAGTGACCCGAGGGGACCCCAGTTCTTC.

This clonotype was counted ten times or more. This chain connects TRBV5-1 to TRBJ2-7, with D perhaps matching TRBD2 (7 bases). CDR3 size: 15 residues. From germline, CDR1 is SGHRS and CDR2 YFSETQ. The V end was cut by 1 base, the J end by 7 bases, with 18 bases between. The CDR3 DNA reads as TGCGCCAGCAGCTTGCCTGGGGGCGGGAGTGGTGAGCAGTACTTC. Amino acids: CASSLPGGGSGEQYF.

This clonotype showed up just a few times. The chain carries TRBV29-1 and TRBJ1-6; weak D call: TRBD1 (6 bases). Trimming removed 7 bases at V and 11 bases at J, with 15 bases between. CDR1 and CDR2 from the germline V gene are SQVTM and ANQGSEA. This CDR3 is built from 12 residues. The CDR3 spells CSASPGQPPLHF. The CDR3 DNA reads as TGCAGCGCCAGCCCGGGACAACCACCCCTCCACTTT.

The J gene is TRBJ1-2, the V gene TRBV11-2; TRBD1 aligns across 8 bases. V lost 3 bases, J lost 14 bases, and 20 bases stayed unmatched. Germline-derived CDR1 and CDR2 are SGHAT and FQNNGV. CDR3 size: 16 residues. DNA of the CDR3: TGTGCCAGCAGCTTGCGCAGGGGGCGAAATGTCGGTCGTTATACCTTC. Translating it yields CASSLRRGRNVGRYTF.

In nucleotides, the CDR3 is TGTGCCAGCAGCGGTACTTCCTACGAGCAGTACTTC. It encodes CASSGTSYEQYF. This chain links TRBV2 with TRBJ2-7; D remains ambiguous. This CDR3 has 12 residues. V lost 6 bases, J lost 1 base, and 7 bases lay in between. Germline V gene data show CDR1 as SNHLY and CDR2 as FYNNEI.

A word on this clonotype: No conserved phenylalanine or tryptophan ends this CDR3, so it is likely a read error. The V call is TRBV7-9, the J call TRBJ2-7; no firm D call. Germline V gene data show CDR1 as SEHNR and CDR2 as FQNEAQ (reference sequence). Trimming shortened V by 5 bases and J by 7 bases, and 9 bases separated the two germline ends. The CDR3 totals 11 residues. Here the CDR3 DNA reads TGTGCCAGCAGCGTGCTGGGGGAGCAGTACCTC. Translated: CASSVLGEQYL.

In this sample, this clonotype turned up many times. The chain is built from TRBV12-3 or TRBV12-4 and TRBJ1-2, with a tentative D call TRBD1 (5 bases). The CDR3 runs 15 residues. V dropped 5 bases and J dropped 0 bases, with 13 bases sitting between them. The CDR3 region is CASSPNGQANYGYTF. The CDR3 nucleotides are TGTGCCAGCAGTCCCAATGGACAAGCTAACTATGGCTACACCTTC.

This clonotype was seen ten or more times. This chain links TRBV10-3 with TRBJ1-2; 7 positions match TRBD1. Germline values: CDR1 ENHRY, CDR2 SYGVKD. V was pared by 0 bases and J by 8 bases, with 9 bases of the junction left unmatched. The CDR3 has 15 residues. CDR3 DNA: TGTGCCATCAGTGAGTCCCGGGACAGCCGCCGGGGCTACACCTTC. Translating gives CAISESRDSRRGYTF.

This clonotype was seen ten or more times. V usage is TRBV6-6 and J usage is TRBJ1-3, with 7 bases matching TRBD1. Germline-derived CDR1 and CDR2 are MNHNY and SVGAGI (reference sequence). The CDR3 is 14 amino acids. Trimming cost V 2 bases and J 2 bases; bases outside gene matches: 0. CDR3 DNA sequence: TGTGCCAGCAGTTACGACAGGGCTGGAAACACCATATATTTT. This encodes CASSYDRAGNTIYF.

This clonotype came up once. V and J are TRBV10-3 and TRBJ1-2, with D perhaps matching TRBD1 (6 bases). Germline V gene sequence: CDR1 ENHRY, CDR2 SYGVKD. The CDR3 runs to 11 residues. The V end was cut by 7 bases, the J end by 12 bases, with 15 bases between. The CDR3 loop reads CAIMAGAGNTF. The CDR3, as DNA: TGTGCCATCATGGCGGGGGCTGGAAACACCTTC.

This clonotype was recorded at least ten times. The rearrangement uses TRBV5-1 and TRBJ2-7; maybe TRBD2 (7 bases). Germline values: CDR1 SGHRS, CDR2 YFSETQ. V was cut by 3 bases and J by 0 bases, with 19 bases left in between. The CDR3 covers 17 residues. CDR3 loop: CASSYRQGRGLSYEQYF. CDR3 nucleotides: TGCGCCAGCAGCTACCGGCAGGGGAGGGGACTCTCCTACGAGCAGTACTTC.

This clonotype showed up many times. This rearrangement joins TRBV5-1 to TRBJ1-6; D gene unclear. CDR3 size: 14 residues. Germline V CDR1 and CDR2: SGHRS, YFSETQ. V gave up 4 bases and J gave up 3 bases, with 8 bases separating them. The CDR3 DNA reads TGCGCCAGCAGCCTCAGCTTCTATAATTCACCCCTCCACTTT. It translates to CASSLSFYNSPLHF.

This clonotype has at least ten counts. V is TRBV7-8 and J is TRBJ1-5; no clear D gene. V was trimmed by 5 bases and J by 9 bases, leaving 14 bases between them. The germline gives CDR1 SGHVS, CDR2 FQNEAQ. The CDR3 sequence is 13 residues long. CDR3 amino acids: CASSPGEVRPQHF. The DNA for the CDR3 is TGTGCCAGCAGCCCAGGAGAGGTCCGGCCCCAGCATTTT. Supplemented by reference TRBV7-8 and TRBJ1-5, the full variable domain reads GAGVSQSPRYKVAKRGQDVALRCDPISGHVSLFWYQQALGQGPEFLTYFQNEAQLDKSGLPSDRFFAERPEGSVSTLKIQRTQQEDSAVYLCASSPGEVRPQHFGDGTRLSIL.

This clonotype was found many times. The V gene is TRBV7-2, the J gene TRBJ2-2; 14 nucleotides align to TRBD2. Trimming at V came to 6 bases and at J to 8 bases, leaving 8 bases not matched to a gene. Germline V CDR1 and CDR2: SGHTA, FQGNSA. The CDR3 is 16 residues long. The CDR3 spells CASRQGLAGVSGELFF. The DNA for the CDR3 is TGTGCCAGCAGACAGGGACTAGCGGGAGTATCGGGGGAGCTGTTTTTT. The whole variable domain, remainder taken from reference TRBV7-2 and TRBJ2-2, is GAGVSQSPSNKVTEKGKDVELRCDPISGHTALYWYRQSLGQGLEFLIYFQGNSAPDKSGLPSDRFSAERTGGSVSTLTIQRTQQEDSAVYLCASRQGLAGVSGELFFGEGSRLTVL.

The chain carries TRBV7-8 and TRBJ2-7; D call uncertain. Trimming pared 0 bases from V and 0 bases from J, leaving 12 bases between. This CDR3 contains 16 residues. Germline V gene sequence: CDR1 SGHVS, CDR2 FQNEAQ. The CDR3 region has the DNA TGTGCCAGCAGCTTAGCCGGGCAGCGACCCTCCTACGAGCAGTACTTC. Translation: CASSLAGQRPSYEQYF.

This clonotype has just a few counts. As DNA, the CDR3 is TGCAGTGCTAGTCCGAGCGCATACGAGCAGTACTTC. Protein sequence: CSASPSAYEQYF. The chain combines TRBV20-1 with TRBJ2-7; no firm D call. CDR1 and CDR2 (germline): DFQATT, SNEGSKA (reference sequence). The CDR3 spans 12 residues. Trimming pared 3 bases from V and 4 bases from J, leaving 10 bases between.

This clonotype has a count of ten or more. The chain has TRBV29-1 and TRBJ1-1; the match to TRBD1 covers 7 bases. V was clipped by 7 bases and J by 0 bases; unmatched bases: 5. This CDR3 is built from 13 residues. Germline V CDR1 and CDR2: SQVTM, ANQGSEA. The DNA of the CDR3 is TGCAGCGCTAGACAGGGACTGAACACTGAAGCTTTCTTT. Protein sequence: CSARQGLNTEAFF.

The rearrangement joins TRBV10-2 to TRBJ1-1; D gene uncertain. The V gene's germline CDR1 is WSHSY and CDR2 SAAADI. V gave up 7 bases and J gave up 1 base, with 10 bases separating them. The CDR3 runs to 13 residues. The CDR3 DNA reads TGCGCCAGCATTTTAGGCGAGAACACTGAAGCTTTCTTT. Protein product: CASILGENTEAFF.

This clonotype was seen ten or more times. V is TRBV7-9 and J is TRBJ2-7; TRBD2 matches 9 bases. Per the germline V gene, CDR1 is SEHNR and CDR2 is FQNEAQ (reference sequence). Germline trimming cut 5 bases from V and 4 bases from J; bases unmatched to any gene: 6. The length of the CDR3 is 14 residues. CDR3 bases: TGTGCCAGCAGCCCGACTAGCGGATTATACGAGCAGTACTTC. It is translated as CASSPTSGLYEQYF.

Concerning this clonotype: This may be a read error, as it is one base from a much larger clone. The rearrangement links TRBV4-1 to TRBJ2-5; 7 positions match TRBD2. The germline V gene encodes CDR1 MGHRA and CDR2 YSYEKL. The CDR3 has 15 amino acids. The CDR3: CASSQDHYGEGTQYF. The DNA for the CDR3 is TGTGCCAGCAGCCAAGATCATTATGGGGAGGGGACCCAGTACTTC.